The 20 T cell receptor beta chains given below trace back to one sample, sequenced in a study of blood T cell repertoires in COVID-19. Libraries were prepared by immunoSEQ multiplex PCR; TCRdb keeps only in-frame clonotypes and omits some of them. The table includes some 200,000 clones, 80% detected once. Source material: PBMCs or T cells enriched from blood (not recorded which). The receptors derive from a woman between 40 and 55 years old with acute COVID-19.

This chain links TRBV2 with TRBJ1-2; a possible D gene is TRBD1 (6 bases). V was pared by 3 bases and J by 4 bases, with 12 bases between. This CDR3 contains 14 residues. Germline V CDR1 and CDR2: SNHLY, FYNNEI. DNA of the CDR3: TGTGCCAGCAGTGACCCTACAGGGTTCTATGGCTACACCTTC. It specifies CASSDPTGFYGYTF.

As concerns this clone: This sample includes further DNA sequences coding for the same CDR3. The chain joins TRBV7-9 to TRBJ1-1, with D unresolved. This CDR3 has 12 amino acids. Germline V lookup: CDR1 SEHNR, CDR2 FQNEAQ (reference sequence). Trimming removed 5 bases from V and 3 bases from J, with 7 bases in between. This chain's CDR3 is CASSPVDTEAFF. The CDR3 region has the DNA TGTGCCAGCAGCCCCGTCGACACTGAAGCTTTCTTT.

The CDR3 nucleotides read TGTGCCAGCAGCTTTACGGCTCAGGGACAGAGGGCTTTCTTT. This codes for CASSFTAQGQRAFF. V gene TRBV7-9 combines with J gene TRBJ1-1, with 7 bases lining up with TRBD1. This CDR3 spans 14 amino acids. Germline CDR1 is SEHNR and CDR2 is FQNEAQ (reference sequence). With 3 bases clipped from V and 11 bases from J, the junction kept 12 bases outside the gene matches.

This clone has only a few counts. The chain couples TRBV28 to TRBJ2-5; D may be TRBD2 (5 bases). The CDR3 length is 14 residues. Germline CDR1 and CDR2: MDHEN and SYDVKM. V was pared by 6 bases and J by 2 bases, with 13 bases between. DNA of the CDR3: TGTGCCAGCAGGCCTCCGGACTGGCAAGAGACCCAGTACTTC. This translates into CASRPPDWQETQYF.

The chain employs TRBV18 and TRBJ2-1; unclear D gene. In germline, CDR1 is KGHSH, CDR2 LQKENI. Trimming pared 3 bases from V and 6 bases from J, leaving 9 bases between. CDR3 size: 13 residues. CDR3 residues: CASSPRRINEQFF. The CDR3 coding sequence is TGTGCCAGCTCACCGCGGCGAATCAATGAGCAGTTCTTC. Variable domain in full (rest from reference TRBV18 and TRBJ2-1): NAGVMQNPRHLVRRRGQEARLRCSPMKGHSHVYWYRQLPEEGLKFMVYLQKENIIDESGMPKERFSAEFPKEGPSILRIQQVVRGDSAAYFCASSPRRINEQFFGPGTRLTVL.

This rearrangement joins TRBV30 to TRBJ1-2; 9 bases map to TRBD1. CDR1 and CDR2 (germline): GTSNPN, SVGIG (reference sequence). Unmatched junction bases numbered 0, after V lost 3 bases and J lost 7 bases. This CDR3 comprises 11 residues. CDR3: CAWRDRGGYTF. CDR3 nucleotides: TGTGCCTGGAGGGACAGGGGTGGCTACACCTTC. Full variable domain (missing parts from reference TRBV30 and TRBJ1-2): SQTIHQWPATLVQPVGSPLSLECTVEGTSNPNLYWYRQAAGRGLQLLFYSVGIGQISSEVPQNLSASRPQDRQFILSSKKLLLSDSGFYLCAWRDRGGYTFGSGTRLTVV.

The gene calls are TRBV25-1 and TRBJ1-2; 7 bases agree with TRBD1. The CDR3 contains 17 residues. From germline, CDR1 is MGHDK and CDR2 SYGVNS. J was trimmed by 1 base and V by 4 bases; bases with no gene match: 12. DNA for the CDR3: TGTGCCAGCAGTGGACCAACAACGGGACAGCTTAACTATGGCTACACCTTC. Translated: CASSGPTTGQLNYGYTF.

This clone has more than one count but fewer than ten. The chain uses TRBV6-5 and TRBJ2-5; D perhaps matches TRBD1 (5 bases). Trimming shortened V by 5 bases and J by 2 bases, and 12 bases separated the two germline ends. CDR3 length equals 14 residues. CDR1 and CDR2 from the germline V gene are MNHEY and SVGAGI. In DNA form, the CDR3 reads TGTGCCAGCAGTCCTTGGCCAGGGCAAGAGACCCAGTACTTC. Its translation is CASSPWPGQETQYF.

V usage is TRBV9 and J usage is TRBJ1-6; 9 nucleotides align to TRBD1. CDR1 SGDLS and CDR2 YYNGEE come from the germline V gene. This CDR3 comprises 15 residues. The V segment lost 4 bases and the J segment 7 bases; nucleotides outside the gene matches: 6. This CDR3 is CASSPGTGINSPLHF. The CDR3 DNA follows: TGTGCCAGCAGCCCCGGGACAGGGATCAATTCACCCCTCCACTTT.

The V gene is TRBV9, the J gene TRBJ2-7, with D unclear. Per germline, CDR1 SGDLS and CDR2 YYNGEE. The CDR3 is made up of 13 amino acids. The V end was cut by 3 bases, the J end by 0 bases, with 7 bases between. The CDR3 DNA reads as TGTGCCAGCAGCGACAGCATCTCCTACGAGCAGTACTTC. Translating gives CASSDSISYEQYF.

This clone was seen once. The CDR3 loop reads CASRITAGRQFSGNTIYF. CDR3 DNA: TGTGCCAGCAGGATTACAGCGGGACGGCAGTTCTCTGGAAACACCATATATTTT. The chain links TRBV28 to TRBJ1-3; tentative D call: TRBD1 (5 bases). V lost 6 bases, J lost 0 bases, and 21 bases lay in between. Germline CDR1 is MDHEN and CDR2 is SYDVKM. This CDR3 is built from 18 residues.

The genes are TRBV27 and TRBJ2-2, with 10 bases fitting TRBD2. This CDR3 has 17 residues. Germline trimming cut 1 base from V and 5 bases from J; bases unmatched to any gene: 7. Germline V lookup: CDR1 MNHEY, CDR2 SMNVEV (reference sequence). CDR3 sequence: CASSLFGLAGVTGELFF. In nucleotides, the CDR3 is TGTGCCAGCAGTTTATTCGGCCTAGCGGGGGTTACCGGGGAGCTGTTTTTT.

The chain is built from TRBV25-1 and TRBJ1-2; D is undetermined. CDR1 and CDR2 from the germline V gene are MGHDK and SYGVNS. V dropped 1 base and J dropped 0 bases, with 6 bases sitting between them. This CDR3 has 14 amino acids. The CDR3 spells CASSESGTNYGYTF. In nucleotides, the CDR3 is TGTGCCAGCAGTGAATCGGGGACTAACTATGGCTACACCTTC.

The V call is TRBV5-1, the J call TRBJ1-2, with D perhaps matching TRBD1 (5 bases). Trimming cost V 4 bases and J 5 bases, with 12 bases left between them. There are 13 residues in the CDR3. CDR1 is SGHRS and CDR2 is YFSETQ in the germline V gene. CDR3 bases: TGCGCCAGCAGCCAGGGCCACAATTATGGCTACACCTTC. Amino acids: CASSQGHNYGYTF.

V usage is TRBV10-1 and J usage is TRBJ2-5; 7 nucleotides align to TRBD2. Trimming removed 5 bases from V and 5 bases from J; junction bases left unmatched: 2. The CDR3 contains 12 residues. Germline assignment: CDR1 WNHNN and CDR2 SYGVQD (reference sequence). CDR3 region: CASSRDYETQYF. CDR3 nucleotide sequence: TGCGCCAGCAGTCGGGACTACGAGACCCAGTACTTC.

The chain joins TRBV4-2 to TRBJ2-7; 11 bases are a match to TRBD2. This CDR3 has 18 residues. Trimming removed 0 bases from V and 0 bases from J; junction bases left unmatched: 7. In germline, CDR1 is LGHNA, CDR2 YNFKEQ. The CDR3: CASSQDILAGATSYEQYF. The DNA for the CDR3 is TGTGCCAGCAGCCAAGATATACTAGCGGGAGCCACCTCCTACGAGCAGTACTTC.

The chain couples TRBV2 to TRBJ2-6; unclear D gene. The CDR3 covers 18 residues. The V gene lost 3 bases and the J gene lost 4 bases, with 19 bases spanning the gap. Germline V lookup: CDR1 SNHLY, CDR2 FYNNEI. CDR3 sequence reads: CASSDEVENAWGANVLTF. CDR3 nucleotides: TGTGCCAGCAGTGATGAGGTGGAAAATGCTTGGGGGGCCAACGTCCTGACTTTC.

The rearrangement links TRBV7-2 to TRBJ1-4; unclear D gene. Trimming shortened V by 1 base and J by 4 bases, and 7 bases separated the two germline ends. The CDR3 covers 14 residues. Germline CDR1 reads SGHTA; CDR2 reads FQGNSA. The CDR3 is CASSLDRFNEKLFF. Here the CDR3 DNA reads TGTGCCAGCAGCTTAGACCGGTTTAATGAAAAACTGTTTTTT.

This sequence joins TRBV3-1 (or the pseudogene TRBV3-2) and TRBJ1-4; tentative D call: TRBD1 (6 bases). Germline CDR1 is LGHDT and CDR2 is YNNKEL (reference sequence). CDR3 length: 15 amino acids. The V end was cut by 7 bases, the J end by 3 bases, with 15 bases between. For the CDR3, the DNA is TGTGCCAGCACGTGGGGGCTGGCGCCTAATGAAAAACTGTTTTTT. Residues: CASTWGLAPNEKLFF.

This chain uses TRBV10-2 with TRBJ1-2; TRBD1 agrees at 7 bases. The CDR3 is 14 residues long. V shed 7 bases and J 3 bases; nucleotides not matched to a gene: 8. Looked up from germline, CDR1 is WSHSY and CDR2 is SAAADI. CDR3 loop: CASIDTGDHYGYTF. The CDR3 nucleotides read TGCGCCAGCATCGACACAGGGGATCACTATGGCTACACCTTC.